This TCR beta chain was observed in a study of early T cells in non-severe SARS-CoV-2 infection. Study results and caveats: CD4 and private specificities were missed by VDJdb matching, which favored anti-spike CD8 responses.

This clonotype was detected only a few times. As yet, its antigen is unknown. TCRdb fed the 5' RACE reads into MiXCR, producing one record per CDR3 protein. The sample has some 82,000 distinct CDR3 sequences; about an eighth are singletons. This CDR3 has 17 residues. The J segment lost 2 bases and the V segment lost 4 bases, leaving 8 bases of the junction unmatched. Sequencing was performed on whole blood, taken at baseline. The TCR comes from an adult who was a healthcare worker with PCR-confirmed SARS-CoV-2 infection or an uninfected control (not recorded which). The rearrangement uses TRBV12-3 or TRBV12-4 and TRBJ2-1; TRBD2 matches at 10 bases. CDR3 nucleotide sequence: TGTGCCAGCAGTTCCACCTCAAGCGGGAGGGCCTACAATGAGCAGTTCTTC. This encodes CASSSTSSGRAYNEQFF.